Following are 24 T cell receptor beta chains from one sample sequenced in a study of cytomegalovirus exposure and HLA in healthy donors. The PCR had 60 Vbeta and 13 Jbeta primers. Repertoires were generated with immunoSEQ multiplex PCR, while TCRdb's copy carries only in-frame clones and drops some. The sample holds 140,000 to 150,000 clones, approximately 80% seen once. The sequenced sample was PBMCs. Receptor source: a man aged 40-49 years in good health and CMV-seronegative.

There are a few counts of this clone. The rearrangement joins TRBV6-4 to TRBJ2-1, with TRBD1 identical over 9 bases. V lost 3 bases and J lost 8; bases outside the gene matches: 5. Germline lookup yields CDR1 MRHNA and CDR2 SNTAGT. This CDR3 region has 14 residues. The CDR3 DNA follows: TGTGCCAGCAGTGATATGACAGGGGGGCATGAGCAGTTCTTC. Translation: CASSDMTGGHEQFF.

The chain uses TRBV7-8 and TRBJ1-2; TRBD1 is a possible D gene (5 bases). Trimming pared 5 bases from V and 3 bases from J, leaving 13 bases between. Germline CDR1 is SGHVS and CDR2 is FQNEAQ. The CDR3 consists of 14 residues. DNA of the CDR3: TGTGCCAGCAGCACCCCCCAGGGCGACTATGGCTACACCTTC. Translation gives CASSTPQGDYGYTF.

The gene calls are TRBV7-9 and TRBJ2-7, with D perhaps TRBD2 (6 bases). Germline CDR1 reads SEHNR; CDR2 reads FQNEAQ (reference sequence). CDR3 length equals 14 residues. Trimming shortened V by 3 bases and J by 3 bases, and 12 bases separated the two germline ends. The CDR3 protein is CASSLEGRGYEQYF. CDR3 bases: TGTGCCAGCAGCTTGGAGGGGCGCGGCTACGAGCAGTACTTC.

The chain combines TRBV25-1 with TRBJ1-2; 12 nucleotides align to TRBD1. The ends lost 4 bases at V and 5 bases at J; junction bases unmatched: 11. The germline V gene has CDR1 MGHDK and CDR2 SYGVNS. The CDR3 has 17 amino acids. The DNA for the CDR3 is TGTGCCAGCAGTGCTGGGACAGGGGGCCAACTGAGGTATGGCTACACCTTC. This encodes CASSAGTGGQLRYGYTF.

The V call is TRBV2, the J call TRBJ1-6; perhaps TRBD1 as D (5 bases). There are 15 residues in the CDR3. Germline V lookup: CDR1 SNHLY, CDR2 FYNNEI. V dropped 4 bases and J dropped 10 bases, with 17 bases sitting between them. The CDR3 DNA sequence: TGTGCCAGCAGTGCATATGCTAGGGGAGGATCACCCCTCCACTTT. This translates into CASSAYARGGSPLHF.

This clone was seen only a few times. The chain carries TRBV4-3 and TRBJ1-2; TRBD1 matches at 9 bases. Trimming removed 1 base from V and 7 bases from J; junction bases left unmatched: 10. CDR1 is LGHNA and CDR2 is YSLEER in the germline V gene. This CDR3 contains 16 residues. The CDR3 spells CASSQVGTGRTGGYTF. The CDR3 DNA is TGCGCCAGCAGCCAAGTAGGGACAGGGCGAACGGGTGGCTACACCTTC.

This chain links TRBV6-5 with TRBJ2-4; TRBD1 might be the D (5 bases). Germline-derived CDR1 and CDR2 are MNHEY and SVGAGI. CDR3 length: 14 residues. With 3 bases removed from V and 7 bases from J, the gap between germline ends came to 13 bases. CDR3 sequence: CASSYRGNVNIQYF. The DNA for the CDR3 is TGTGCCAGCAGTTATAGGGGAAATGTGAACATTCAGTACTTC.

This clone occurred a few times. The J gene is TRBJ2-3, the V gene TRBV7-2; tentative D call: TRBD1 (6 bases). The CDR3 is 16 residues long. The germline gives CDR1 SGHTA, CDR2 FQGNSA. V gave up 4 bases and J gave up 4 bases, with 18 bases separating them. The CDR3 nucleotides read TGTGCCAGCAGCTCTCATGGACAGTCCCCCCCAGATACGCAGTATTTT. This gives the protein CASSSHGQSPPDTQYF. The full variable domain, completed using reference TRBV7-2 and TRBJ2-3, is GAGVSQSPSNKVTEKGKDVELRCDPISGHTALYWYRQSLGQGLEFLIYFQGNSAPDKSGLPSDRFSAERTGGSVSTLTIQRTQQEDSAVYLCASSSHGQSPPDTQYFGPGTRLTVL.

V usage is TRBV7-2 and J usage is TRBJ2-1; tentative D call: TRBD1 (6 bases). The V gene's germline CDR1 is SGHTA and CDR2 FQGNSA. The CDR3 extends over 14 amino acids. V was pared by 5 bases and J by 3 bases, with 11 bases between. The CDR3, as DNA: TGTGCCAGCAGCGCCCGGACAGTCTACAATGAGCAGTTCTTC. Protein sequence: CASSARTVYNEQFF.

In regard to this clone: An end of the junction does not agree with germline; a read error may underlie this. The chain is built from TRBV5-1 and TRBJ2-3; D perhaps matches TRBD1 (6 bases). This CDR3 has 13 amino acids. CDR1 and CDR2 (germline): SGHRS, YFSETQ. The CDR3 DNA follows: TGCGCCAGCAGCTTGGGGGACATACGAACGCTGTATTTT. Translated, it gives CASSLGDIRTLYF.

This clone was picked up one time. The rearrangement uses TRBV28 and TRBJ1-2; D not certain. This CDR3 is 12 amino acids long. Germline V lookup: CDR1 MDHEN, CDR2 SYDVKM. The ends were cut back, 9 bases at V and 0 bases at J, with 8 bases in the middle. DNA for the CDR3: TGTGCCAGTTGGGGAGCTAACTATGGCTACACCTTC. It specifies CASWGANYGYTF.

The chain joins TRBV5-6 to TRBJ1-4, with TRBD1 matching over 8 bases. The CDR3 runs to 16 residues. Germline V lookup: CDR1 SGHDT, CDR2 YYEEEE. V trimming: 2 bases; J trimming: 0 bases; junction bases outside the gene matches: 3. DNA of the CDR3: TGTGCCAGCAGCTTCGGGACAGGAACAACTAATGAAAAACTGTTTTTT. It specifies CASSFGTGTTNEKLFF.

This clone was seen more than once but under ten times. This chain joins TRBV5-8 and TRBJ2-1, with D perhaps matching TRBD1 (5 bases). Trimming pared 0 bases from V and 3 bases from J, leaving 16 bases between. Germline CDR1 reads SGHTS; CDR2 reads YDEGEE. The length of the CDR3 is 17 residues. The CDR3 region has the DNA TGTGCCAGCAGCTTGGCCATCGGTAGGGGTGGCTACAATGAGCAGTTCTTC. The encoded protein is CASSLAIGRGGYNEQFF.

V gene TRBV27 combines with J gene TRBJ2-5; 12 bases agree with TRBD2. CDR1 is MNHEY and CDR2 is SMNVEV in the germline V gene (reference sequence). The CDR3 spans 17 residues. With V trimmed by 6 bases and J by 5 bases, 13 bases remained unmatched. The CDR3 DNA is TGTGCCAGCAGCCGCAGTCCCCTAGCGGGGGGGCAGGAGACCCAGTACTTC. Translating it yields CASSRSPLAGGQETQYF.

The genes are TRBV5-6 and TRBJ1-1; the D gene is possibly TRBD1 (6 bases). V was pared by 2 bases and J by 5 bases, with 13 bases between. The germline V gene encodes CDR1 SGHDT and CDR2 YYEEEE. CDR3 size: 14 residues. CDR3 bases: TGTGCCAGCAGCTTAGGTTGGGGGCGGACTGAAGCTTTCTTT. Its protein product is CASSLGWGRTEAFF.

V and J are TRBV2 and TRBJ1-1; 10 nucleotides line up with TRBD1. V lost 6 bases, J lost 1 base, and 5 bases stayed unmatched. Germline V gene lookup returns CDR1 SNHLY and CDR2 FYNNEI. The CDR3 spans 15 residues. The CDR3 sequence: CASRARQGANTEAFF. For the CDR3, the DNA is TGTGCCAGCAGAGCTCGACAGGGGGCGAACACTGAAGCTTTCTTT.

The CDR3 sequence is CASRPSGGTGELFF. DNA for the CDR3: TGTGCCAGCAGGCCCTCCGGGGGGACCGGGGAGCTGTTTTTT. The chain has TRBV6-1 and TRBJ2-2; 7 bases line up with TRBD2. Germline CDR1 reads MNHNS; CDR2 reads SASEGT. Losses at the gene ends were 6 bases for V and 5 bases for J; bases not matched to a gene: 6. This CDR3 region has 14 residues.

The chain employs TRBV19 and TRBJ1-5; TRBD1 aligns across 8 bases. The CDR3 has 15 residues. V was clipped by 6 bases and J by 4 bases; unmatched bases: 8. Germline values: CDR1 LNHDA, CDR2 SQIVND (reference sequence). CDR3 loop: CASSLQGDGNQPQHF. Written as DNA, the CDR3 is TGTGCCAGTAGCTTACAGGGGGATGGGAATCAGCCCCAGCATTTT. The full variable domain, its missing parts supplied by reference TRBV19 and TRBJ1-5, is DGGITQSPKYLFRKEGQNVTLSCEQNLNHDAMYWYRQDPGQGLRLIYYSQIVNDFQKGDIAEGYSVSREKKESFPLTVTSAQKNPTAFYLCASSLQGDGNQPQHFGDGTRLSIL.

The DNA for the CDR3 is TGCGCCAGCAGCTTGGGCGGACAGGGGAGGGCTGAAGCTTTCTTT. This gives the protein CASSLGGQGRAEAFF. The chain has TRBV5-1 and TRBJ1-1; 9 positions agree with TRBD1. The CDR3 is made up of 15 amino acids. Germline loops: CDR1 SGHRS, CDR2 YFSETQ. The J segment lost 6 bases and the V segment lost 0 bases, leaving 6 bases of the junction unmatched.

The chain uses TRBV14 and TRBJ2-1, with 8 bases aligning to TRBD1. The CDR3 totals 14 residues. Unmatched junction bases numbered 7, after V lost 8 bases and J lost 4 bases. CDR1 and CDR2 from the germline V gene are SGHDN and FVKESK. CDR3 region: CASGTGTGYNEQFF. For the CDR3, the DNA is TGTGCCAGCGGGACCGGGACAGGATACAATGAGCAGTTCTTC.

This chain uses TRBV4-3 with TRBJ2-5, with D possibly TRBD1 on 7 matching bases. Matching the DNA end better, TRBJ2-7 makes the J call doubtful. There are 15 residues in the CDR3. In germline, CDR1 is LGHNA, CDR2 YSLEER. The chain's CDR3 is CASSQDRTGGNEQYF. CDR3 DNA: TGCGCCAGCAGCCAAGATCGGACAGGAGGGAACGAGCAGTACTTC.

The rearrangement links TRBV18 to TRBJ1-1; possible D gene TRBD1, 6 bases. The CDR3 consists of 14 residues. Trimming took 6 bases from V and 2 from J, leaving 13 bases between them. Germline V lookup: CDR1 KGHSH, CDR2 LQKENI. CDR3 protein: CASSVTGYNTEAFF. CDR3 in DNA: TGTGCCAGCTCGGTCACAGGGTATAACACTGAAGCTTTCTTT.

V gene TRBV13 combines with J gene TRBJ1-2; weak D call: TRBD1 (6 bases). Germline V lookup: CDR1 PRHDT, CDR2 FYEKMQ (reference sequence). Trimming pared 4 bases from V and 1 base from J, leaving 7 bases between. The CDR3 loop spans 13 amino acids. The CDR3 loop reads CASSSQGNYGYTF. CDR3 coding DNA: TGTGCCAGCAGCTCACAGGGTAACTATGGCTACACCTTC.

V gene TRBV7-2 combines with J gene TRBJ2-7; TRBD1 aligns across 8 bases. V shed 5 bases, J shed 4 bases, and the junction held 7 bases outside the gene matches. The length of the CDR3 is 14 residues. Germline V gene lookup returns CDR1 SGHTA and CDR2 FQGNSA. The CDR3 reads CASSRTGFGYEQYF. The DNA of the CDR3 is TGTGCCAGCAGCCGGACAGGGTTTGGGTACGAGCAGTACTTC.